The source of this T cell receptor beta chain is a study of T cell responses to AZD1222 COVID-19 vaccine. Study-level results: Per reports, nearly half of all spike-specific TCRs target regions that are unmutated in variants. Spike-spanning, vaccine-associated CD4 TCRs were dominant at 160-218 and 743-854.

The data were produced by immunoSEQ multiplex PCR, yet TCRdb's version contains in-frame clones alone and is incomplete. Among 50,000 to 70,000 clones listed, about 88% were seen once. V was trimmed by 2 bases and J by 8 bases, leaving 13 bases between them. The germline V gene encodes CDR1 MNHEY and CDR2 SVGAGI. This CDR3 has 14 amino acids. With regard to this clone: What it binds is unknown.

J is TRBJ2-1 and V is TRBV6-5, with TRBD1 as a possible D gene (5 bases). The sample here was peripheral blood, taken 28 days after the second AZD1222 dose. This TCR derives from an adult who received the AZD1222 COVID-19 vaccine. In DNA form, the CDR3 reads TGTGCCAGCAGTTACGAAGGGGTCGCCGATGAGCAGTTCTTC. Protein sequence: CASSYEGVADEQFF.